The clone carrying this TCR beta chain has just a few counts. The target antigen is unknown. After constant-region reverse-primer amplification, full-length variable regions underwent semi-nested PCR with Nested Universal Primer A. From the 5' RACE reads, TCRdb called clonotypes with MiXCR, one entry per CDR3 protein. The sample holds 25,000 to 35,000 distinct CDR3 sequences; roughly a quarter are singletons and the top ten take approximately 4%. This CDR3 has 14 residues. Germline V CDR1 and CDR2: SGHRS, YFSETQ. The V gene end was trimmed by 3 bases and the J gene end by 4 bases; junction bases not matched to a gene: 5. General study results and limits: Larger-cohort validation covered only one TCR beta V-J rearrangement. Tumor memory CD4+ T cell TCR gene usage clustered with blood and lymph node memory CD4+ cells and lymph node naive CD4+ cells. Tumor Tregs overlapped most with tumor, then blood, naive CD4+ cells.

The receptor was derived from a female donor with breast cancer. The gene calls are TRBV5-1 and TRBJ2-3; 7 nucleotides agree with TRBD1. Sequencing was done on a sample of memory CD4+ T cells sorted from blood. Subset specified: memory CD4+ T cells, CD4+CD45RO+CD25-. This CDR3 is CASSSGQASDTQYF. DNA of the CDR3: TGCGCCAGCAGCTCCGGACAGGCTTCAGATACGCAGTATTTT.